A single sample gave rise to the 29 T cell receptor beta chains below, sequenced in a study of cytomegalovirus exposure and HLA in healthy donors. The PCR used 60 Vbeta and 13 Jbeta primers. Measured with immunoSEQ multiplex PCR; TCRdb has only the in-frame clones, and not every one. Its table lists 150,000 to 200,000 clones. Source material: PBMCs. Receptors were obtained from a young man in good health and CMV-seronegative.

The V and J genes are TRBV9 and TRBJ1-2; D ambiguous. This CDR3 has 13 residues. From germline, CDR1 is SGDLS and CDR2 YYNGEE. V lost 5 bases to trimming and J lost 6 bases, with 14 bases between them. CDR3 sequence reads: CASSWTEENGYTF. The DNA for the CDR3 is TGTGCCAGCAGTTGGACTGAGGAAAATGGCTACACCTTC. Supplemented by reference TRBV9 and TRBJ1-2, the full variable domain reads DSGVTQTPKHLITATGQRVTLRCSPRSGDLSVYWYQQSLDQGLQFLIQYYNGEERAKGNILERFSAQQFPDLHSELNLSSLELGDSALYFCASSWTEENGYTFGSGTRLTVV.

This chain links TRBV7-7 with TRBJ1-6, with 7 bases identical to TRBD1. V lost 5 bases to trimming and J lost 11 bases; unmatched junction nucleotides: 6. Germline V CDR1 and CDR2: SSHAT, FNYEAQ (reference sequence). The CDR3 totals 13 residues. CDR3 DNA sequence: TGTGCCAGCAGCCTCAACACAGGGGCACCCCTCCACTTT. Translated: CASSLNTGAPLHF.

V is TRBV7-3 and J is TRBJ2-1; 10 bases agree with TRBD2. This CDR3 region has 14 residues. Germline loops: CDR1 SGHTA, CDR2 FQGTGA. V was clipped by 10 bases and J by 4 bases; unmatched bases: 7. The CDR3 region has the DNA TGTGCCACCGGCCTAGCGGGGGCTTACAATGAGCAGTTCTTC. Translating gives CATGLAGAYNEQFF.

The chain joins TRBV28 to TRBJ1-2; possible D gene TRBD1, 5 bases. Between the trimmed V and J ends, which lost 3 bases and 5 bases, there was a span of 16 bases. Germline V gene data show CDR1 as MDHEN and CDR2 as SYDVKM. This CDR3 contains 15 residues. The CDR3 DNA follows: TGTGCCAGCAGTTTTCTAGGAGGGACGATTTATGGCTACACCTTC. Translating it yields CASSFLGGTIYGYTF.

This chain connects TRBV5-4 to TRBJ2-2; tentative D call: TRBD1 (5 bases). This CDR3 contains 16 residues. Between the trimmed V and J ends, which lost 2 bases and 0 bases, there was a span of 11 bases. Germline V lookup: CDR1 SGHNT, CDR2 YYREEE (reference sequence). The CDR3 region has the DNA TGTGCCAGCAGCTTTGAAGGGGCGCCGAACACCGGGGAGCTGTTTTTT. As protein: CASSFEGAPNTGELFF.

The rearrangement joins TRBV20-1 to TRBJ1-2; D gene uncertain. Per the germline V gene, CDR1 is DFQATT and CDR2 is SNEGSKA (reference sequence). V shed 3 bases and J shed 8 bases, with 10 bases lying between them. CDR3 length: 11 amino acids. The DNA for the CDR3 is TGCAGTGCTAGTGCCCGCGCGGGCTACACCTTC. This translates into CSASARAGYTF.

The chain links TRBV11-2 to TRBJ2-5, with D tentatively TRBD1 (5 bases). The CDR3 sequence is 14 residues long. V lost 1 base to trimming and J lost 5 bases, with 11 bases between them. Looked up from germline, CDR1 is SGHAT and CDR2 is FQNNGV. The CDR3 bases are TGTGCCAGCAGCTTAGTCGACAGTGGGGAGACCCAGTACTTC. Translated, it gives CASSLVDSGETQYF.

The chain recombines TRBV6-1 with TRBJ2-7, with TRBD2 identical over 11 bases. CDR1 and CDR2 from the germline V gene are MNHNS and SASEGT. Trimming cost V 7 bases and J 1 base; bases outside gene matches: 6. This CDR3 spans 15 amino acids. The CDR3 reads CASNLAGGNSYEQYF. CDR3 DNA: TGTGCCAGCAACTTAGCGGGGGGGAATTCCTACGAGCAGTACTTC.

The V gene is TRBV9, the J gene TRBJ2-3; maybe TRBD2 (6 bases). V was clipped by 4 bases and J by 0 bases, with 12 bases between them. In germline, CDR1 is SGDLS, CDR2 YYNGEE. The CDR3 covers 15 residues. The CDR3 bases are TGTGCCAGCAGCAGGGCGGGAACTAGCACAGATACGCAGTATTTT. Protein: CASSRAGTSTDTQYF. The variable domain in full, with the rest retrieved from reference TRBV9 and TRBJ2-3, is DSGVTQTPKHLITATGQRVTLRCSPRSGDLSVYWYQQSLDQGLQFLIQYYNGEERAKGNILERFSAQQFPDLHSELNLSSLELGDSALYFCASSRAGTSTDTQYFGPGTRLTVL.

The CDR3 DNA reads as TGTGCCAGCAGCTTAGATCATGGGAGGCCGAATCGGGAAAACATTCAGTACTTC. Protein sequence: CASSLDHGRPNRENIQYF. The chain recombines TRBV11-3 with TRBJ2-4; a weak D match, TRBD2 (6 bases). CDR1 SGHNT and CDR2 YENEEA come from the germline V gene. V was pared by 0 bases and J by 5 bases, with 20 bases between. CDR3 length: 18 residues.

The chain employs TRBV7-2 and TRBJ1-2; 10 nucleotides match TRBD1. V lost 5 bases to trimming and J lost 4 bases; unmatched junction nucleotides: 4. CDR3 length equals 14 residues. CDR1 and CDR2 from the germline V gene are SGHTA and FQGNSA. In DNA form, the CDR3 reads TGTGCCAGCAGCCGACAGGGGGCGGGCTATGGCTACACCTTC. It yields the protein CASSRQGAGYGYTF.

The chain recombines TRBV7-9 with TRBJ1-1; 10 nucleotides match TRBD1. With 6 bases clipped from V and 6 bases from J, the junction kept 10 bases outside the gene matches. The length of the CDR3 is 15 residues. The germline CDR1 and CDR2 sequences are SEHNR and FQNEAQ (reference sequence). The CDR3 DNA sequence: TGTGCCAGCAGACTGACAGGGGGCTACGAGGCTGAAGCTTTCTTT. As protein: CASRLTGGYEAEAFF.

The chain links TRBV7-9 to TRBJ2-3; 10 positions agree with TRBD2. The germline V gene encodes CDR1 SEHNR and CDR2 FQNEAQ (reference sequence). The CDR3 is 16 residues long. J was trimmed by 1 base and V by 5 bases; bases with no gene match: 6. The CDR3 reads CASSQLAGMGTDTQYF. The CDR3 DNA is TGTGCCAGCAGCCAACTAGCGGGGATGGGCACAGATACGCAGTATTTT.

The chain recombines TRBV7-9 with TRBJ1-3, with TRBD1 as a possible D gene (5 bases). The V gene's germline CDR1 is SEHNR and CDR2 FQNEAQ (reference sequence). V gave up 5 bases and J gave up 3 bases, with 14 bases separating them. This CDR3 contains 15 residues. CDR3 nucleotides: TGTGCCAGCAGCCTCGTGATGGGGCGTGGAAACACCATATATTTT. It encodes CASSLVMGRGNTIYF.

The chain links TRBV7-9 to TRBJ2-3, with unresolved D. The CDR3 has 14 amino acids. Germline values: CDR1 SEHNR, CDR2 FQNEAQ (reference sequence). V lost 5 bases and J 0 bases, leaving 9 bases between the germline ends. CDR3 in DNA: TGTGCCAGCAGCATGAGCGATAGCACAGATACGCAGTATTTT. Encoded protein: CASSMSDSTDTQYF.

CDR3 protein: CASSPDPGYTGELFF. CDR3 nucleotides: TGTGCCAGCAGCCCAGACCCGGGGTATACCGGGGAGCTGTTTTTT. V and J are TRBV7-9 and TRBJ2-2; a weak D match, TRBD2 (5 bases). In germline, CDR1 is SEHNR, CDR2 FQNEAQ (reference sequence). This CDR3 comprises 15 residues. V lost 5 bases, J lost 5 bases, and 15 bases lay in between.

This rearrangement joins TRBV30 to TRBJ1-6, with D possibly being TRBD1 (6 bases). Germline lookup yields CDR1 GTSNPN and CDR2 SVGIG (reference sequence). The CDR3 extends over 10 amino acids. V lost 3 bases to trimming and J lost 14 bases, with 8 bases between them. The CDR3 coding sequence is TGTGCCTGGAGCCGGGACACCCTCCACTTT. Residues: CAWSRDTLHF.

This chain uses TRBV5-6 with TRBJ1-3; the D is unclear. Germline CDR1 reads SGHDT; CDR2 reads YYEEEE. CDR3 size: 15 residues. V was clipped by 0 bases and J by 0 bases, with 7 bases between them. CDR3 residues: CASSLGLVSGNTIYF. The CDR3 DNA reads TGTGCCAGCAGCTTGGGTCTAGTCTCTGGAAACACCATATATTTT.

The chain joins TRBV19 to TRBJ2-5; 8 nucleotides match TRBD1. Trimming cost V 5 bases and J 5 bases; bases outside gene matches: 10. CDR1 and CDR2 from the germline V gene are LNHDA and SQIVND (reference sequence). The CDR3 spans 15 residues. DNA of the CDR3: TGTGCCAGTAGTGACGGACAGGGAAGGGTGGAGACCCAGTACTTC. It yields the protein CASSDGQGRVETQYF.

V and J are TRBV28 and TRBJ1-1, with 9 bases fitting TRBD1. CDR1 is MDHEN and CDR2 is SYDVKM in the germline V gene. J was trimmed by 8 bases and V by 5 bases; bases with no gene match: 15. The CDR3 loop spans 16 amino acids. The CDR3, as DNA: TGTGCCAGCAGTCCCGGGACAGGGTTTCGGGGGGCAGAAGCTTTCTTT. It specifies CASSPGTGFRGAEAFF.

The chain has TRBV19 and TRBJ1-1, with D uncertain. CDR1 and CDR2 (germline): LNHDA, SQIVND (reference sequence). V lost 4 bases to trimming and J lost 4 bases, with 28 bases between them. CDR3 length equals 19 residues. Here the CDR3 reads CASSTLFRGTAVLSTEAFF. CDR3 nucleotides: TGTGCCAGTAGTACCCTGTTTCGGGGAACAGCAGTTCTGAGCACTGAAGCTTTCTTT.

CDR3 residues: CASSPLLGARVGHTEAFF. In DNA form, the CDR3 reads TGTGCCAGCAGCCCACTCCTGGGGGCTCGGGTGGGGCACACTGAAGCTTTCTTT. The gene calls are TRBV14 and TRBJ1-1; tentatively, D is TRBD1 (6 bases). The length of the CDR3 is 18 residues. In germline, CDR1 is SGHDN, CDR2 FVKESK. The ends were cut back, 4 bases at V and 3 bases at J, with 24 bases in the middle.

The rearrangement joins TRBV30 to TRBJ2-1, with D possibly matching TRBD1 (5 bases). The CDR3 spans 13 residues. Germline V CDR1 and CDR2: GTSNPN, SVGIG (reference sequence). Trimming removed 3 bases from V and 7 bases from J, with 13 bases in between. CDR3 in amino acids: CAWRKMGPNEQFF. CDR3 bases: TGTGCCTGGAGAAAAATGGGGCCTAATGAGCAGTTCTTC.

The J gene is TRBJ2-2, the V gene TRBV10-1; the D is unclear. CDR1 WNHNN and CDR2 SYGVQD come from the germline V gene (reference sequence). V was shortened by 3 bases and J by 6 bases, with 5 bases between the two germline ends. This CDR3 has 12 residues. This CDR3 reads CASSDSPGELFF. In DNA form, the CDR3 reads TGCGCCAGCAGTGACTCCCCCGGGGAGCTGTTTTTT.

The genes are TRBV5-6 and TRBJ2-1; tentative D call: TRBD2 (6 bases). This CDR3 is built from 14 residues. V lost 0 bases, J lost 7 bases, and 11 bases lay in between. Germline assignment: CDR1 SGHDT and CDR2 YYEEEE. CDR3 DNA sequence: TGTGCCAGCAGCTTGGCGGCTCTAGCGAATGAGCAGTTCTTC. Residues: CASSLAALANEQFF.

For the CDR3, the DNA is TGTGCCAGTAGTGTGGGGACAGGGGCCAGATCTAACTATGGCTACACCTTC. It is translated as CASSVGTGARSNYGYTF. The chain couples TRBV19 to TRBJ1-2; 10 bases match TRBD1. The CDR3 is 17 amino acids. CDR1 is LNHDA, CDR2 SQIVND, per germline (reference sequence). The trim removed 5 bases at V and 0 bases at J, leaving 9 bases unmatched.

The CDR3 protein is CASSLRGRAKTGELFF. The CDR3 DNA follows: TGTGCCAGCTCTCTAAGGGGGAGGGCCAAGACCGGGGAGCTGTTTTTT. The rearrangement joins TRBV2 to TRBJ2-2; possible D gene TRBD2, 7 bases. Looked up from germline, CDR1 is SNHLY and CDR2 is FYNNEI. V lost 8 bases, J lost 5 bases, and 21 bases lay in between. The CDR3 consists of 16 residues. Full variable domain (rest looked up from reference TRBV2 and TRBJ2-2): EPEVTQTPSHQVTQMGQEVILRCVPISNHLYFYWYRQILGQKVEFLVSFYNNEISEKSEIFDDQFSVERPDGSNFTLKIRSTKLEDSAMYFCASSLRGRAKTGELFFGEGSRLTVL.

The chain has TRBV4-2 and TRBJ2-3; TRBD2 agrees at 7 bases. Germline lookup yields CDR1 LGHNA and CDR2 YNFKEQ. Trimming cost V 1 base and J 5 bases; bases outside gene matches: 12. The CDR3 is 17 residues long. The chain's CDR3 is CASSQGEGIVLLDTQYF. The CDR3 DNA reads TGTGCCAGCAGCCAAGGGGAGGGTATTGTTCTCCTAGATACGCAGTATTTT.

This chain connects TRBV6-1 to TRBJ1-2; D gene uncertain. This CDR3 comprises 14 residues. Germline CDR1 is MNHNS and CDR2 is SASEGT. The V gene lost 10 bases and the J gene lost 0 bases, with 15 bases spanning the gap. In DNA, the CDR3 is TGTGCCACCCTGCGGGAGCCCACTAACTATGGCTACACCTTC. This codes for CATLREPTNYGYTF.